The 6 T cell receptor beta chains below were found in one sample sequenced in a study of cytomegalovirus exposure and HLA in healthy donors. PCR involved 60 Vbeta and 13 Jbeta primers. The table came from immunoSEQ multiplex PCR; TCRdb's copy has only in-frame clones and leaves some out. The data contain about 61,000 clones, about 90% of them singletons. Sequencing was done on a sample of PBMCs. The receptors here all came from a man between 18 and 29 years old in good health and CMV-seronegative.

V gene TRBV30 combines with J gene TRBJ1-3, with unresolved D. Trimming cost V 4 bases and J 7 bases, with 20 bases left between them. Germline CDR1 is GTSNPN and CDR2 is SVGIG (reference sequence). The CDR3 has 15 residues. The CDR3 nucleotides read TGTGCCTGGACCCCCCGTCTGGCAGTCGGGAACACCATATATTTT. Residues: CAWTPRLAVGNTIYF.

This chain uses TRBV28 with TRBJ1-1, with a weak D call TRBD1 (6 bases). Germline CDR1 reads MDHEN; CDR2 reads SYDVKM. V lost 5 bases, J lost 2 bases, and 12 bases lay in between. This CDR3 has 14 residues. The CDR3 sequence: CASSPSTGNTEAFF. DNA of the CDR3: TGTGCCAGCAGTCCCTCGACAGGAAACACTGAAGCTTTCTTT.

This chain joins TRBV10-3 and TRBJ1-5, with unresolved D. The germline V and J ends were trimmed by 3 bases and 5 bases, with 14 bases remaining between them. The germline V gene has CDR1 ENHRY and CDR2 SYGVKD. The CDR3 spans 15 residues. The CDR3 DNA follows: TGTGCCATCAGTGATTCTGCCGGGGTTTATCAGCCCCAGCATTTT. Translation gives CAISDSAGVYQPQHF.

The J gene is TRBJ1-1, the V gene TRBV6-5; 9 bases line up with TRBD1. The CDR3 has 15 amino acids. CDR1 MNHEY and CDR2 SVGAGI come from the germline V gene. Trimming at V came to 6 bases and at J to 1 base, leaving 6 bases not matched to a gene. The CDR3 loop is CASSDPGQGNTEAFF. The DNA for the CDR3 is TGTGCCAGCAGCGACCCGGGACAGGGGAACACTGAAGCTTTCTTT.

This clone is categorized as medium-sized. The chain combines TRBV9 with TRBJ2-7; D remains unclear. CDR1 and CDR2 (germline): SGDLS, YYNGEE. Trimming shortened V by 3 bases and J by 0 bases, and 10 bases separated the two germline ends. The CDR3 is 14 amino acids. In DNA form, the CDR3 reads TGTGCCAGCAGCGGGATGACGGGCTCCTACGAGCAGTACTTC. Amino acid sequence: CASSGMTGSYEQYF.

A word on this clone: One junction end does not reproduce the germline sequence, and a read error may be involved. The CDR3 DNA follows: TGTGCTAGCAGCATTACCGGGACTAGCATGGAGACCCAGTACTTC. This gives the protein CASSITGTSMETQYF. The chain combines TRBV7-7 with TRBJ2-5; TRBD2 matches 9 bases. Germline V CDR1 and CDR2: SSHAT, FNYEAQ (reference sequence). The CDR3 has 15 residues. Complete variable domain (other parts from reference TRBV7-7 and TRBJ2-5): GAGVSQSPRYKVTKRGQDVTLRCDPISSHATLYWYQQALGQGPEFLTYFNYEAQPDKSGLPSDRFSAERPEGSISTLTIQRTEQRDSAMYRCASSITGTSMETQYFGPGTRLLVL.